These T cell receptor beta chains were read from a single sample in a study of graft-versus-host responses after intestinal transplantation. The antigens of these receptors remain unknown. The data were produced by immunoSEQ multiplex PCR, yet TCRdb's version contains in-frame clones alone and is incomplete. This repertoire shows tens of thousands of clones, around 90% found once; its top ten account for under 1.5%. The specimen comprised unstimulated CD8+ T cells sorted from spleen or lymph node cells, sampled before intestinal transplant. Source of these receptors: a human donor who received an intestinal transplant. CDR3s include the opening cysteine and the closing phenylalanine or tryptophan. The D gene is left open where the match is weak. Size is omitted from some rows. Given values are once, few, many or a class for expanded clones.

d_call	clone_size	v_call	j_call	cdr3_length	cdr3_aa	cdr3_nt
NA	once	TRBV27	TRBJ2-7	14	CASRVGSGAYEQYF	TGTGCCAGCAGGGTTGGATCGGGGGCCTACGAGCAGTACTTC
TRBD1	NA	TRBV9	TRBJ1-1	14	CASSLGTGDTEAFF	TGTGCCAGCAGCCTCGGGACAGGAGACACTGAAGCTTTCTTT
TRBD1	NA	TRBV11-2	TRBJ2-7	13	CASSDRVTYEQYF	TGTGCCAGCAGCGACAGGGTAACCTACGAGCAGTACTTC
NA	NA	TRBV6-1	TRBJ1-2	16	CASSVKDSPLFYGYTF	TGTGCCAGCAGTGTAAAGGACAGTCCCTTATTTTATGGCTACACCTTC
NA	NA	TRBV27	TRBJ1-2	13	CASRAGLNYGYTF	TGTGCCAGCAGGGCGGGACTTAACTATGGCTACACCTTC
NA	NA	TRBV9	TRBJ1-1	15	CASSPTAALNTEAFF	TGTGCCAGCAGCCCAACAGCAGCCCTGAACACTGAAGCTTTCTTT
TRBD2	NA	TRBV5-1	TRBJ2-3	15	CASSLWRGETDTQYF	TGCGCCAGCAGCTTATGGCGGGGGGAAACAGATACGCAGTATTTT
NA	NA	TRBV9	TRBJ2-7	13	CASSVGGVDEQYF	TGTGCCAGCAGCGTAGGGGGGGTGGACGAGCAGTACTTC
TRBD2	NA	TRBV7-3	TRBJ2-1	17	CASSPGGLAGEHNEQFF	TGTGCCAGCAGCCCGGGTGGGCTAGCGGGGGAGCACAATGAGCAGTTCTTC
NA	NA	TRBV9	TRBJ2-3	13	CASSVSGEDTQYF	TGTGCCAGCAGCGTATCGGGGGAAGATACGCAGTATTTT
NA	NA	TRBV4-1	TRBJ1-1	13	CASSQPGYTEAFF	TGCGCCAGCAGCCAACCGGGGTACACTGAAGCTTTCTTT
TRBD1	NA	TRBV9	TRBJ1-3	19	CASSNNKEGQENSGNTIYF	TGTGCCAGCAGCAACAACAAGGAGGGACAGGAAAACTCTGGAAACACCATATATTTT
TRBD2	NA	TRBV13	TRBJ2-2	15	CASSPWTSGTGELFF	TGTGCCAGCAGCCCCTGGACTAGCGGGACCGGGGAGCTGTTTTTT
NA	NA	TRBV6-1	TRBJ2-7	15	CASSEVIRGSYEQYF	TGTGCCAGCAGTGAGGTAATCCGGGGGTCGTACGAGCAGTACTTC
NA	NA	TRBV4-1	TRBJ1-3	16	CASSQDPPISGNTIYF	TGCGCCAGCAGCCAAGACCCCCCCATCTCTGGAAACACCATATATTTT
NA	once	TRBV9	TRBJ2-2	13	CASAVGGTGELFF	TGTGCCAGCGCGGTGGGGGGAACAGGGGAGCTGTTTTTT
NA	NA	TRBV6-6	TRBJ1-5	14	CASTLRGEDQPQHF	TGTGCCAGCACCCTCCGTGGGGAGGATCAGCCCCAGCATTTT
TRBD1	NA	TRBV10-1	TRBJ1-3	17	CASSGGDRYPSGNTIYF	TGCGCCAGCAGTGGGGGGGACAGATACCCCTCTGGAAACACCATATATTTT
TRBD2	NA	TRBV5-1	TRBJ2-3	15	CASSQAGYSTDTQYF	TGCGCCAGCAGCCAAGCGGGGTACTCCACAGATACGCAGTATTTT
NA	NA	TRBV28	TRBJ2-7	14	CASSLGRGAYEQYF	TGTGCCAGCAGTTTAGGGAGGGGGGCCTACGAGCAGTACTTC
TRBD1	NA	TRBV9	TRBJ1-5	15	CASSETGGGNQPQHF	TGTGCCAGCAGTGAAACAGGGGGAGGCAATCAGCCCCAGCATTTT
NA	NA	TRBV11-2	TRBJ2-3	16	CASSLGWGRATDTQYF	TGTGCCAGCAGCTTAGGATGGGGCAGGGCGACAGATACGCAGTATTTT
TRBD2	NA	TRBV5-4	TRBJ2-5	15	CASSLLAGAQETQYF	TGTGCCAGCAGCTTGCTAGCGGGGGCCCAAGAGACCCAGTACTTC
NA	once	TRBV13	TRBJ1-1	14	CASSAGHLNTEAFF	TGTGCCAGCAGCGCCGGACATCTGAACACTGAAGCTTTCTTT
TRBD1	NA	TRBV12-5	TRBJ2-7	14	CASVLTGGIHEQYF	TGTGCTAGTGTCCTGACAGGGGGAATCCACGAGCAGTACTTC
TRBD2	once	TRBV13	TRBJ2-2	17	CASSPGLAGDPTGELFF	TGTGCCAGCAGCCCGGGACTAGCGGGGGACCCCACCGGGGAGCTGTTTTTT
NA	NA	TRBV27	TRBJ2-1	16	CASSSPPGSLYNEQFF	TGTGCCAGCAGTTCCCCGCCCGGGTCCTTGTACAATGAGCAGTTCTTC
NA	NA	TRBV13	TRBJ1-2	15	CASSLEEDFNYGYTF	TGTGCCAGCAGCTTAGAAGAGGATTTTAACTATGGCTACACCTTC